The entry below describes one T cell receptor beta chain. Its antigen is not known. Clones were read by immunoSEQ multiplex PCR, and TCRdb kept only the in-frame ones, dropping some. The sample has roughly 760,000 clones, over 65% seen once. This entry comes from a study of shared clonotypes between healthy human individuals. Study outcomes and limitations: Clonotypes that were shared across a handful of donors made up approximately 5.1% of naive CD4 clonotypes.

J gave up 4 bases and V 4 bases, and 6 bases lay outside the gene matches. CDR3 length equals 16 residues. CDR1 is SGHTA and CDR2 is FQGNSA in the germline V gene. The chain uses TRBV7-2 and TRBJ2-1; 11 bases fit TRBD2. This sequence originates from a woman in her twenties or thirties in good health. The material sequenced was memory CD4+ T cells sorted from blood. As for subset: CD45RA-negative fraction. CDR3 region: CASSSNSGRGYNEQFF. In DNA, the CDR3 is TGTGCCAGCAGCTCAAATAGCGGGAGGGGATACAATGAGCAGTTCTTC.